This entry lists 27 T cell receptor beta chains sequenced from one sample in a study of blood T cells in healthy people across ages. With a J-beta primer mix and a sample-barcoded 5' primer, a second PCR ran about 6 to 11 cycles. Each CDR3 protein gets one entry after TCRdb re-called the 5' RACE reads with MiXCR. The data show about 760,000 distinct CDR3 sequences, more than 20% seen once. Separately, the same data were catalogued under a study of T cells of mothers and their children.

Material for sequencing was blood. Source of these receptors: a boy between 10 and 17 years old in good health.

The J gene is TRBJ1-2, the V gene TRBV29-1; D possibly corresponds to TRBD1 (5 bases). V was cut by 6 bases and J by 1 base, with 12 bases left in between. CDR1 and CDR2 (germline): SQVTM, ANQGSEA. The CDR3 is 13 residues long. CDR3 region: CSVGDGNNYGYTF. The DNA of the CDR3 is TGCAGCGTGGGGGACGGGAATAACTATGGCTACACCTTC.

There are a few counts of this clonotype. This sequence joins TRBV29-1 and TRBJ2-5, with a possible D match to TRBD2 (6 bases). Judging by the DNA end, TRBJ2-1 fits better; the J call may be wrong. The CDR3 is made up of 12 amino acids. Germline V lookup: CDR1 SQVTM, CDR2 ANQGSEA. CDR3 in amino acids: CSVLRLDGEQFF. The CDR3 DNA follows: TGCAGCGTTCTTCGACTAGACGGTGAGCAGTTCTTC.

In this sample, this clonotype turned up a few times. A read error may produce the germline difference seen at one junction end. J is TRBJ2-5 and V is TRBV3-1; unclear D gene. The CDR3 is 8 residues long. CDR1 LGHDT and CDR2 YNNKEL come from the germline V gene (reference sequence). The CDR3 loop is CASSQRFF. The DNA for the CDR3 is TGTGCCAGCAGCCAACGGTTCTTC.

This clonotype has a count of ten or more. The chain links TRBV12-3 or TRBV12-4 to TRBJ1-5; D may be TRBD1 (5 bases). CDR3 length equals 13 residues. V dropped 3 bases and J dropped 7 bases, with 10 bases sitting between them. In DNA, the CDR3 is TGTGCCAGCAGTTTTTCAGGGAAACAGCCCCAGCATTTT. Its translation: CASSFSGKQPQHF.

This clonotype was detected a few times. This rearrangement joins TRBV6-5 to TRBJ2-7; D uncertain. CDR3 length: 13 amino acids. Trimming shortened V by 6 bases and J by 5 bases, and 14 bases separated the two germline ends. Per germline, CDR1 MNHEY and CDR2 SVGAGI. CDR3 sequence (DNA): TGTGCCAGCAGAGCTGAAGGGTCCCACGAGCAGTACTTC. It encodes CASRAEGSHEQYF.

V usage is TRBV27 and J usage is TRBJ2-2; unclear D gene. The CDR3 is 14 residues long. Germline CDR1 and CDR2: MNHEY and SMNVEV (reference sequence). The V gene lost 3 bases and the J gene lost 6 bases, with 11 bases spanning the gap. Here the CDR3 reads CASSLYEKPGELFF. The CDR3 DNA reads TGTGCCAGCAGTTTGTATGAGAAACCCGGGGAGCTGTTTTTT.

This clonotype came up a few times. The chain uses TRBV7-9 and TRBJ1-4, with TRBD1 as a possible D gene (5 bases). The CDR3 runs 15 residues. Germline assignment: CDR1 SEHNR and CDR2 FQNEAQ (reference sequence). V dropped 5 bases and J dropped 5 bases, with 15 bases sitting between them. The CDR3 here is CASSVSGLGNEKLFF. The CDR3 coding sequence is TGTGCCAGCAGCGTATCAGGGTTGGGGAATGAAAAACTGTTTTTT.

The chain recombines TRBV5-1 with TRBJ2-5; D unresolved. The tail of the sequence fits TRBJ2-7 better, so the J call may be wrong. The V gene's germline CDR1 is SGHRS and CDR2 YFSETQ. This CDR3 contains 11 residues. CDR3 in amino acids: CASSLGCEQYF. The CDR3 coding sequence is TGCGCCAGCAGCCTCGGATGCGAGCAGTACTTC.

This sequence joins TRBV29-1 and TRBJ1-1; a weak D match, TRBD1 (5 bases). There are 11 residues in the CDR3. Germline CDR1 is SQVTM and CDR2 is ANQGSEA. Trimming removed 7 bases from V and 10 bases from J, with 16 bases in between. Here the CDR3 reads CSGVGGTGAFF. For the CDR3, the DNA is TGCAGCGGGGTCGGGGGGACGGGAGCTTTCTTT.

This rearrangement joins TRBV4-2 to TRBJ2-1; 10 bases fit TRBD2. CDR1 and CDR2 (germline): LGHNA, YNFKEQ. The CDR3 covers 20 residues. V shed 4 bases, J shed 1 base, and the junction held 16 bases outside the gene matches. CDR3 region: CASSPRTSGSQGGSYNEQFF. The CDR3 DNA reads as TGTGCCAGCAGCCCTAGGACTAGCGGTTCCCAAGGGGGATCCTACAATGAGCAGTTCTTC.

In this sample, this clonotype turned up a few times. The chain employs TRBV12-3 or TRBV12-4 and TRBJ2-5; D not resolved. V shed 6 bases and J shed 6 bases, with 14 bases lying between them. The length of the CDR3 is 13 residues. The CDR3 spells CASRPELRQTQYF. The CDR3 DNA reads as TGTGCCAGCAGACCAGAATTACGGCAGACCCAGTACTTC.

V gene TRBV27 combines with J gene TRBJ1-1; weak D call: TRBD1 (6 bases). The CDR3 totals 15 residues. Trimming shortened V by 2 bases and J by 2 bases, and 12 bases separated the two germline ends. Germline lookup yields CDR1 MNHEY and CDR2 SMNVEV (reference sequence). The CDR3 DNA reads TGTGCCAGCAGTTTAAGGACAGACTACAACACTGAAGCTTTCTTT. Translation: CASSLRTDYNTEAFF.

The chain carries TRBV20-1 and TRBJ2-1; TRBD1 agrees at 7 bases. This CDR3 has 15 residues. Germline V lookup: CDR1 DFQATT, CDR2 SNEGSKA (reference sequence). V was clipped by 5 bases and J by 5 bases; unmatched bases: 12. The CDR3 region has the DNA TGCAGTGCTTCACAGGGGATGTATAGGCACAATGAGCAGTTCTTC. This encodes CSASQGMYRHNEQFF.

This clonotype was counted between two and nine times. The CDR3 sequence: CASGRVSYEQYF. The CDR3, as DNA: TGTGCCAGCGGGCGGGTTTCCTACGAGCAGTACTTC. The chain carries TRBV6-1 and TRBJ2-7, with a possible D match to TRBD2 (5 bases). Germline V gene sequence: CDR1 MNHNS, CDR2 SASEGT. The length of the CDR3 is 12 residues. With 8 bases removed from V and 1 base from J, the gap between germline ends came to 9 bases.

The sample holds a few counts of this clonotype. CDR3 DNA sequence: TGTGCCAGCAGTCTAGGACTAGCGGGAGAGAGGGAGCAGTTCTTC. The encoded protein is CASSLGLAGEREQFF. The rearrangement uses TRBV6-1 and TRBJ2-1; 13 bases line up with TRBD2. The CDR3 is 15 amino acids. CDR1 is MNHNS, CDR2 SASEGT, per germline. V shed 5 bases and J 10 bases; nucleotides not matched to a gene: 8.

The chain couples TRBV20-1 to TRBJ2-5, with TRBD2 matching 7 bases. Judging by the DNA end, TRBJ2-7 fits better; the J call may be wrong. Germline CDR1 reads DFQATT; CDR2 reads SNEGSKA (reference sequence). This CDR3 has 15 residues. The CDR3 DNA sequence: TGCAGTGCTAAGGCTCTAGCGGAGAGTTCCTACGAGCAGTACTTC. Translating it yields CSAKALAESSYEQYF.

This clonotype was seen a few times. The gene calls are TRBV7-9 and TRBJ1-2; D gene unclear. Trimming stripped 1 base from V and 4 bases from J, with 10 bases between. The germline V gene has CDR1 SEHNR and CDR2 FQNEAQ (reference sequence). CDR3 length: 14 residues. The CDR3 DNA reads TGTGCCAGCAGCTTAGATAAGGGCACCTATGGCTACACCTTC. As protein: CASSLDKGTYGYTF.

This clonotype was seen repeatedly, ten times or more. V is TRBV6-2 or TRBV6-3 and J is TRBJ2-5; the D is unclear. Per germline, CDR1 MNHEY and CDR2 SVGEGT. Trimming cost V 2 bases and J 5 bases, with 9 bases left between them. The CDR3 contains 13 residues. The CDR3 DNA reads as TGTGCCAGCAGTTACGTACCCCAGGAGACCCAGTACTTC. Its protein is CASSYVPQETQYF.

In its sample, this clonotype was seen a few times. This chain connects TRBV7-2 to TRBJ2-5; TRBD2 aligns across 9 bases. There are 16 residues in the CDR3. Germline V gene lookup returns CDR1 SGHTA and CDR2 FQGNSA. The J segment lost 5 bases and the V segment lost 3 bases, leaving 10 bases of the junction unmatched. CDR3 nucleotides: TGTGCCAGCAGCTTGGTCGCGGGGGGGCCATGGGAGACCCAGTACTTC. It is translated as CASSLVAGGPWETQYF.

This chain joins TRBV7-9 and TRBJ2-5, with D perhaps matching TRBD2 (6 bases). V was clipped by 6 bases and J by 3 bases, with 11 bases between them. Germline assignment: CDR1 SEHNR and CDR2 FQNEAQ (reference sequence). The CDR3 spans 13 residues. In nucleotides, the CDR3 is TGTGCCAGCAGACGGGGGACGGAAGAGACCCAGTACTTC. This gives the protein CASRRGTEETQYF.

The CDR3 loop is CANSPSGIGSDTQYF. CDR3 coding DNA: TGTGCCAACAGCCCCAGCGGGATAGGGTCAGATACGCAGTATTTT. The V gene is TRBV6-5, the J gene TRBJ2-3; 7 nucleotides align to TRBD2. The CDR3 covers 15 residues. Germline lookup yields CDR1 MNHEY and CDR2 SVGAGI. Losses at the gene ends were 10 bases for V and 4 bases for J; bases not matched to a gene: 14.

The chain has TRBV6-5 and TRBJ2-2, with 9 bases aligning to TRBD1. CDR3 length equals 18 residues. Germline loops: CDR1 MNHEY, CDR2 SVGAGI. After removal of 2 bases from V and 0 bases from J, the junction contained 7 bases not matched to a gene. The CDR3 spells CASSYPGQGNSNTGELFF. The CDR3 DNA sequence: TGTGCCAGCAGTTACCCCGGACAGGGGAACTCGAACACCGGGGAGCTGTTTTTT.

The chain recombines TRBV27 with TRBJ2-5; TRBD2 is a possible D gene (5 bases). The J call may not be correct, given that the DNA end is closer to TRBJ2-1. The germline gives CDR1 MNHEY, CDR2 SMNVEV (reference sequence). The CDR3 totals 14 residues. The CDR3 sequence is CASFPQRNYNEQFF. CDR3 nucleotides: TGTGCCAGCTTCCCCCAGCGGAACTACAATGAGCAGTTCTTC.

This chain uses TRBV20-1 with TRBJ2-1; tentatively, D is TRBD2 (6 bases). The CDR3 runs 14 residues. Between the trimmed V and J ends, which lost 0 bases and 5 bases, there was a span of 11 bases. Per germline, CDR1 DFQATT and CDR2 SNEGSKA (reference sequence). The CDR3 protein is CSARDREAHNEQFF. CDR3 coding DNA: TGCAGTGCTAGAGATAGGGAGGCCCACAATGAGCAGTTCTTC.

The rearrangement joins TRBV20-1 to TRBJ2-7; TRBD2 matches at 11 bases. The CDR3 runs to 15 residues. CDR1 is DFQATT, CDR2 SNEGSKA, per germline (reference sequence). J gave up 2 bases and V 3 bases, and 6 bases lay outside the gene matches. This CDR3 is CSARNRTSGPYEQYF. CDR3 nucleotide sequence: TGCAGTGCTAGGAACCGGACTAGCGGGCCCTACGAGCAGTACTTC.

The chain uses TRBV7-9 and TRBJ1-1, with no clear D. The V gene's germline CDR1 is SEHNR and CDR2 FQNEAQ (reference sequence). Trimming removed 5 bases from V and 3 bases from J, with 10 bases in between. CDR3 length equals 13 residues. CDR3 protein: CASSRPQDTEAFF. The CDR3, as DNA: TGTGCCAGCAGCCGGCCTCAAGACACTGAAGCTTTCTTT.

This clonotype was counted a few times. V and J are TRBV29-1 and TRBJ1-2, with 8 bases that match TRBD1. CDR1 and CDR2 from the germline V gene are SQVTM and ANQGSEA. The CDR3 has 13 residues. Trimming took 4 bases from V and 0 from J; bases not matched to a gene: 1. The CDR3 reads CSVVDRANYGYTF. CDR3 nucleotides: TGCAGCGTTGTGGACAGGGCTAACTATGGCTACACCTTC.